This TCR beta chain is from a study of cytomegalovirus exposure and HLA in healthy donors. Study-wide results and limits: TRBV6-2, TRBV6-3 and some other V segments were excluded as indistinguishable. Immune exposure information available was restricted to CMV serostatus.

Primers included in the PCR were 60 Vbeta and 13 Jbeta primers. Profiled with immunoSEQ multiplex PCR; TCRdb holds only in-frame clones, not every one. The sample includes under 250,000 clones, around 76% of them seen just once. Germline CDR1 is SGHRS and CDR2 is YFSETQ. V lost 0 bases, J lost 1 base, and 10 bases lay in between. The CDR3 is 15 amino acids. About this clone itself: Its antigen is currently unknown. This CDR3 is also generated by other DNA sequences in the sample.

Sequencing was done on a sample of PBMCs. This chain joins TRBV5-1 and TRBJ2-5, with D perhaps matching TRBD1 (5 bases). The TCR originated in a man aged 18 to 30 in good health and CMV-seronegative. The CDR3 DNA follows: TGCGCCAGCAGCTTGGGGGGCGGTCGCCAAGAGACCCAGTACTTC. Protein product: CASSLGGGRQETQYF.